This TCR beta chain was sequenced for a study of early T cells in non-severe SARS-CoV-2 infection. Turning to the study itself: Chains stayed unpaired after sequencing of bulk RNA from unsorted whole blood.

TCRdb analysed the 5' RACE reads with MiXCR anew, one entry per CDR3 protein. The table includes 45,000 to 55,000 distinct CDR3 sequences, about 9.2% detected once. This clonotype was seen more than once but under ten times. What it recognizes is unknown. V was trimmed by 5 bases and J by 2 bases, leaving 9 bases between them. Germline assignment: CDR1 MNHEY and CDR2 SVGEGT. The CDR3 runs to 13 residues. Findings and limits, study-wide: Missing private and CD4 specificities, VDJdb matching favored anti-spike CD8 responses.

Sequencing input: whole blood. This receptor was taken from an adult who was a healthcare worker with PCR-confirmed SARS-CoV-2 infection or an uninfected control (not recorded which). The chain is built from TRBV6-2 or TRBV6-3 and TRBJ1-2; D gene ambiguous. Here the CDR3 DNA reads TGTGCCAGCAGTCCGACGGAAAACTATGGCTACACCTTC. This translates into CASSPTENYGYTF.